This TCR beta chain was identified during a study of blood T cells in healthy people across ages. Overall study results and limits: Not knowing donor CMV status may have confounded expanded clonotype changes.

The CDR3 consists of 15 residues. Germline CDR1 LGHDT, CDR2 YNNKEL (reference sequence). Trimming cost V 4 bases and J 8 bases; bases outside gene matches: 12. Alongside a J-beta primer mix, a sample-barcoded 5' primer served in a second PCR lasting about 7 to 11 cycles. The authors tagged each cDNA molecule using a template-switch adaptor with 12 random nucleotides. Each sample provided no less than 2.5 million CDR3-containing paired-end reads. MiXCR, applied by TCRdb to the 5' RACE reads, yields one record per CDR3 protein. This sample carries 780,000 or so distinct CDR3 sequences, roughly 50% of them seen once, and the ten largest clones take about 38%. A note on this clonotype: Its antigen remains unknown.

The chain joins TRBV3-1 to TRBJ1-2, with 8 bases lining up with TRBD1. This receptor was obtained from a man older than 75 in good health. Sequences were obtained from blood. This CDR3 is CASSPPTGAWGGYTF. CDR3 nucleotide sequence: TGTGCCAGCAGCCCCCCGACAGGGGCCTGGGGAGGCTACACCTTC. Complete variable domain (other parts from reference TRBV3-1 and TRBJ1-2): DTAVSQTPKYLVTQMGNDKSIKCEQNLGHDTMYWYKQDSKKFLKIMFSYNNKELIINETVPNRFSPKSPDKAHLNLHINSLELGDSAVYFCASSPPTGAWGGYTFGSGTRLTVV.